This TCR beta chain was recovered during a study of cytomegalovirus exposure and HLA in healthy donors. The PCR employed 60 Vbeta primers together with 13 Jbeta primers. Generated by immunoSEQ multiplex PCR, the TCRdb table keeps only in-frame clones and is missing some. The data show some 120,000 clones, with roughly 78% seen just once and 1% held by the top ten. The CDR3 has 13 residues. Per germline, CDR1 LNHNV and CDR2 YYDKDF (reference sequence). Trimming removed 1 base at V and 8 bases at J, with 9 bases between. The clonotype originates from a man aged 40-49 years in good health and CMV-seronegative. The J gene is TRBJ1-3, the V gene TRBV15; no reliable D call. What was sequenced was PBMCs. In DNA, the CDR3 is TGTGCCACCAGCAGAGCAATCGCGGACACCATATATTTT. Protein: CATSRAIADTIYF.